These 20 T cell receptor beta chains came from one sample sequenced in a study of regulatory T cells in long-lasting Graves disease. Time point described: newly diagnosed GD, antithyroid drugs for less than 3 months. Construction of the TCR library relied on RNA isolated from PBMCs. Arm-PCR with iRepertoire HTBI primers amplified the CDR3 regions for these TCR beta libraries. One entry per CDR3 protein results from TCRdb running MiXCR on the multiplex PCR reads. The sample has around 450,000 distinct CDR3 sequences, about 16% seen once. These same records also appear under a second study, on T cells in Graves' hyperthyroidism and ophthalmopathy.

Source: peripheral blood mononuclear cells (PBMCs), taken at new diagnosis, from a patient treated with antithyroid drugs. The receptors stem from a woman aged 25 to 39 with Graves disease.

This clonotype was recorded a few times. J is TRBJ1-1 and V is TRBV5-1; D ambiguous. CDR1 SGHRS and CDR2 YFSETQ come from the germline V gene. The CDR3 is made up of 14 amino acids. V shed 4 bases and J shed 1 base, with 11 bases lying between them. The CDR3 reads CASSLNVGNTEAFF. In DNA form, the CDR3 reads TGCGCCAGCAGCCTAAACGTGGGGAACACTGAAGCTTTCTTT.

This clonotype was observed a few times. The rearrangement uses TRBV10-1 and TRBJ2-7; 8 nucleotides align to TRBD1. Per the germline V gene, CDR1 is WNHNN and CDR2 is SYGVQD (reference sequence). V shed 6 bases, J shed 5 bases, and the junction held 12 bases outside the gene matches. The CDR3 contains 15 residues. The DNA for the CDR3 is TGCGCCAGCAGCCCCGGGACAGGTCGTTCCAACGAGCAGTACTTC. It specifies CASSPGTGRSNEQYF.

This chain connects TRBV10-3 to TRBJ2-7; 9 bases agree with TRBD2. The V gene's germline CDR1 is ENHRY and CDR2 SYGVKD. The CDR3 length is 14 residues. Unmatched junction bases numbered 2, after V lost 2 bases and J lost 3 bases. The CDR3 nucleotides are TGTGCCATCAGTGAGCCGACTAGCGGCTACGAGCAGTACTTC. Amino acid sequence: CAISEPTSGYEQYF.

This rearrangement joins TRBV2 to TRBJ1-1; D possibly corresponds to TRBD1 (6 bases). The germline V gene encodes CDR1 SNHLY and CDR2 FYNNEI. The V and J ends lost 8 bases and 5 bases respectively, with 12 bases between them. The CDR3 consists of 12 residues. Written as DNA, the CDR3 is TGTGCCAGCCTTTCTAGGGGGACTGAAGCTTTCTTT. Translation: CASLSRGTEAFF.

This clonotype was picked up many times. The CDR3 sequence is CASERTSGSEQFF. CDR3 in DNA: TGTGCCAGCGAGAGGACTAGCGGGAGTGAGCAGTTCTTC. The chain recombines TRBV6-1 with TRBJ2-1; TRBD2 matches at 13 bases. The CDR3 has 13 residues. Looked up from germline, CDR1 is MNHNS and CDR2 is SASEGT. Trimming removed 8 bases from V and 9 bases from J; junction bases left unmatched: 4.

This clonotype was counted ten times or more. This chain uses TRBV20-1 with TRBJ2-7, with 10 bases aligning to TRBD2. Germline V gene lookup returns CDR1 DFQATT and CDR2 SNEGSKA (reference sequence). With 5 bases clipped from V and 2 bases from J, the junction kept 3 bases outside the gene matches. The CDR3 runs to 13 residues. The CDR3, as DNA: TGCAGTGCTCTAGCGGGAGAACCCTACGAGCAGTACTTC. Translating it yields CSALAGEPYEQYF.

This clonotype appeared a few times. The chain employs TRBV3-1 and TRBJ2-1; 10 nucleotides agree with TRBD2. There are 15 residues in the CDR3. The germline V gene has CDR1 LGHDT and CDR2 YNNKEL (reference sequence). The V and J ends lost 7 bases and 2 bases, in that order; junction bases with no gene match: 5. CDR3: CASISSGRAYNEQFF. The DNA for the CDR3 is TGTGCCAGCATCTCCAGCGGGAGGGCCTACAATGAGCAGTTCTTC.

This clonotype was recorded only once. The chain employs TRBV6-1 and TRBJ1-1; D is possibly TRBD1 (5 bases). CDR1 MNHNS and CDR2 SASEGT come from the germline V gene. This CDR3 comprises 17 residues. Trimming stripped 8 bases from V and 0 bases from J, with 22 bases between. CDR3: CASPLVPFGRVNTEAFF. CDR3 sequence (DNA): TGTGCCAGCCCGCTTGTCCCCTTCGGCAGGGTGAACACTGAAGCTTTCTTT.

The V call is TRBV27, the J call TRBJ1-5; D is uncertain. With 4 bases removed from V and 5 bases from J, the gap between germline ends came to 18 bases. Germline CDR1 reads MNHEY; CDR2 reads SMNVEV (reference sequence). This CDR3 contains 16 residues. The CDR3 spells CASSSREALVDQPQHF. The DNA of the CDR3 is TGTGCCAGCAGTTCTCGGGAGGCTCTTGTCGATCAGCCCCAGCATTTT.

This rearrangement joins TRBV10-1 to TRBJ2-3; weak D call: TRBD2 (5 bases). Trimming removed 6 bases at V and 4 bases at J, with 17 bases between. Germline V gene lookup returns CDR1 WNHNN and CDR2 SYGVQD (reference sequence). This CDR3 contains 15 residues. As DNA, the CDR3 is TGCGCCAGCAGCTCGAATCGAGGGTGGCCAGATACGCAGTATTTT. Translating it yields CASSSNRGWPDTQYF.

Only a few counts were recorded for this clonotype. This rearrangement joins TRBV30 to TRBJ1-4; no definite D call. Germline CDR1 GTSNPN, CDR2 SVGIG (reference sequence). Deletions cut 1 base from V and 5 bases from J, with 5 bases between. CDR3 length: 12 residues. The CDR3 is CAWSGRNEKLFF. The CDR3 DNA reads as TGTGCCTGGAGTGGCAGAAATGAAAAACTGTTTTTT.

This clonotype has ten or more counts. The chain uses TRBV20-1 and TRBJ2-3; possibly TRBD2 for D (5 bases). Trimming pared 4 bases from V and 0 bases from J, leaving 11 bases between. There are 14 residues in the CDR3. Germline V gene lookup returns CDR1 DFQATT and CDR2 SNEGSKA (reference sequence). CDR3 residues: CSAIERSSTDTQYF. The CDR3 DNA reads TGCAGTGCTATCGAGCGGAGTAGCACAGATACGCAGTATTTT.

This clonotype showed up many times. The J gene is TRBJ1-1, the V gene TRBV27; no clear D. This CDR3 has 13 amino acids. Germline-derived CDR1 and CDR2 are MNHEY and SMNVEV (reference sequence). The ends were cut back, 5 bases at V and 1 base at J, with 8 bases in the middle. The CDR3 loop reads CASSTQKNTEAFF. CDR3 in DNA: TGTGCCAGCAGTACGCAGAAGAACACTGAAGCTTTCTTT.

This clonotype was counted ten times or more. The CDR3 protein is CASSWRGNEQFF. DNA of the CDR3: TGCGCCAGCAGCTGGAGAGGGAATGAGCAGTTCTTC. The chain uses TRBV5-1 and TRBJ2-1, with D possibly matching TRBD2 (5 bases). There are 12 residues in the CDR3. Trimming took 3 bases from V and 7 from J, leaving 8 bases between them. Germline V lookup: CDR1 SGHRS, CDR2 YFSETQ.

The rearrangement uses TRBV20-1 and TRBJ2-5; D possibly corresponds to TRBD2 (6 bases). Trimming removed 0 bases at V and 4 bases at J, with 6 bases between. Germline V gene lookup returns CDR1 DFQATT and CDR2 SNEGSKA (reference sequence). The CDR3 totals 12 residues. The CDR3 region has the DNA TGCAGTGCTAGAGAGGGGGGAGAGACCCAGTACTTC. This encodes CSAREGGETQYF.

The chain carries TRBV20-1 and TRBJ2-7; TRBD1 might be the D (6 bases). The CDR3 runs to 14 residues. Trimming shortened V by 7 bases and J by 0 bases, and 16 bases separated the two germline ends. Germline loops: CDR1 DFQATT, CDR2 SNEGSKA (reference sequence). The CDR3 coding sequence is TGCAGTGGGTCCGGGACAAAGAGCTCCTACGAGCAGTACTTC. Its protein is CSGSGTKSSYEQYF.

At least ten counts were recorded for this clonotype. The chain links TRBV12-3 or TRBV12-4 to TRBJ1-1, with D perhaps matching TRBD1 (6 bases). Trimming stripped 5 bases from V and 3 bases from J, with 13 bases between. This CDR3 has 14 residues. The CDR3 DNA sequence: TGTGCCAGCAGTAGACAGGACGTACACACTGAAGCTTTCTTT. Translation gives CASSRQDVHTEAFF.

This clonotype was counted many times. This rearrangement joins TRBV30 to TRBJ1-5; D possibly corresponds to TRBD1 (5 bases). V was cut by 1 base and J by 5 bases, with 9 bases left in between. Germline loops: CDR1 GTSNPN, CDR2 SVGIG (reference sequence). This CDR3 has 13 residues. CDR3 in amino acids: CAWSDRTYQPQHF. In nucleotides, the CDR3 is TGTGCCTGGAGTGACAGGACTTATCAGCCCCAGCATTTT.

This clonotype was picked up many times. Here the CDR3 reads CASSEGTSYNEQFF. In nucleotides, the CDR3 is TGTGCCAGCAGTGAGGGCACCAGCTACAATGAGCAGTTCTTC. The chain joins TRBV6-1 to TRBJ2-1; D unresolved. This CDR3 contains 14 residues. V lost 3 bases and J 3 bases, leaving 9 bases between the germline ends. CDR1 is MNHNS, CDR2 SASEGT, per germline.

The chain joins TRBV24-1 to TRBJ2-3; no reliable D call. The germline V gene has CDR1 KGHDR and CDR2 SFDVKD. The CDR3 runs 13 residues. The V end was cut by 9 bases, the J end by 6 bases, with 15 bases between. The CDR3 coding sequence is TGTGCCACCGGATCCCCAGACAAGGATACGCAGTATTTT. Translation: CATGSPDKDTQYF.